This T cell receptor (beta chain) was identified in a study of PD-1 blockade in classical Hodgkin lymphoma. The CDR3 contains 14 residues. V lost 5 bases to trimming and J lost 7 bases; unmatched junction nucleotides: 8. The germline V gene encodes CDR1 SEHNR and CDR2 FQNEAQ (reference sequence). Using immunoSEQ multiplex PCR, the repertoire was profiled, and TCRdb retains in-frame clones only, with some absent. The sample yields tens of thousands of clones, 85% to 95% seen once. Every patient relapsed after autologous stem cell transplantation, and brentuximab vedotin exposure varied. The sample was peripheral blood mononuclear cells (PBMCs), taken at baseline. The source of this sequence is a human donor with classical Hodgkin lymphoma. This chain links TRBV7-9 with TRBJ2-1, with 7 bases matching TRBD1. CDR3 nucleotides: TGTGCCAGCAGCGACTGGACAGGTTTAAATGAGCAGTTCTTC. This gives the protein CASSDWTGLNEQFF.